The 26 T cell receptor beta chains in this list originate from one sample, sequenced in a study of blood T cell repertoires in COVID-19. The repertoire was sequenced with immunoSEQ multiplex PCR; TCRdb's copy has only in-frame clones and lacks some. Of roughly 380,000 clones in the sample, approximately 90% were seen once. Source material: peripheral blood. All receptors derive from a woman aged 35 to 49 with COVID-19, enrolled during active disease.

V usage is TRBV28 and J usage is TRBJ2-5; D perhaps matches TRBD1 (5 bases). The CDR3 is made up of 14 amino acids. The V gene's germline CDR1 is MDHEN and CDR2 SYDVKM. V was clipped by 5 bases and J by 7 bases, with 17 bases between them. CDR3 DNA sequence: TGTGCCAGCAGTCCCCCCCGGCGGCAGGGGACCCAGTACTTC. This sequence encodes CASSPPRRQGTQYF.

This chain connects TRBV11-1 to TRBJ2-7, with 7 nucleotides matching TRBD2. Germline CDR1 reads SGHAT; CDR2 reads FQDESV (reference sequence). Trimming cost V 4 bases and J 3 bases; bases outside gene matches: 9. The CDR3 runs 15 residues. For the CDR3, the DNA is TGTGCCAGCAGCTACACCCGGGGAGGGATCTACGAGCAGTACTTC. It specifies CASSYTRGGIYEQYF.

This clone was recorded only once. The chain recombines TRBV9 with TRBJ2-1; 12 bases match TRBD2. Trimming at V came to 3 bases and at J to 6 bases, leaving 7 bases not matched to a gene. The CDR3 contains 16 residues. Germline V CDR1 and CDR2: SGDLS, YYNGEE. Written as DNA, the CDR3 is TGTGCCAGCAGCGCTCTAGCGGGGGGGCGGGGCAATGAGCAGTTCTTC. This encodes CASSALAGGRGNEQFF.

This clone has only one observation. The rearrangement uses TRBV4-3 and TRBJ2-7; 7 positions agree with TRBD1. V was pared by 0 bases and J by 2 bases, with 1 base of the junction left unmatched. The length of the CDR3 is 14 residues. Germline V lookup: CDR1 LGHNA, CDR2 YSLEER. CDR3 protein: CASSQDRGTYEQYF. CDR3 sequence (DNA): TGCGCCAGCAGCCAAGACAGGGGGACCTACGAGCAGTACTTC.

DNA for the CDR3: TGTGCCAGTAGTATAGCGGGAGGATACGAGCAGTACTTC. The encoded protein is CASSIAGGYEQYF. The chain is built from TRBV19 and TRBJ2-7; 7 bases map to TRBD2. The CDR3 is 13 residues long. Germline assignment: CDR1 LNHDA and CDR2 SQIVND (reference sequence). Unmatched junction bases numbered 1, after V lost 1 base and J lost 4 bases.

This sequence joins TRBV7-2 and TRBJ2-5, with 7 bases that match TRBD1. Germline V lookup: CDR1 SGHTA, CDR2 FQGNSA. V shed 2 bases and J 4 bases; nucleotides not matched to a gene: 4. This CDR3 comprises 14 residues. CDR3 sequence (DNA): TGTGCCAGCAGCTTAATCACAGGGGTAGAGACCCAGTACTTC. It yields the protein CASSLITGVETQYF.

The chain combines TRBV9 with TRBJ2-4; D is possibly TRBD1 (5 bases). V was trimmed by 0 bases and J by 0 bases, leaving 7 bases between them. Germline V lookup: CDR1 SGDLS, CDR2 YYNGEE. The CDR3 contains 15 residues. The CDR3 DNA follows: TGTGCCAGCAGCGTAGGACAGTTAGCCAAAAACATTCAGTACTTC. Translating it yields CASSVGQLAKNIQYF.

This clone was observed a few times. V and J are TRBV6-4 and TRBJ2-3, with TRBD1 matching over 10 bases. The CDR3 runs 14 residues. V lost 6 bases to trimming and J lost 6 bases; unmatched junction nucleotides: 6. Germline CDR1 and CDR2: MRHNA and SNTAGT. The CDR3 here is CASSRDRGSDTQYF. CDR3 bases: TGTGCCAGCAGCCGGGACAGGGGAAGCGATACGCAGTATTTT.

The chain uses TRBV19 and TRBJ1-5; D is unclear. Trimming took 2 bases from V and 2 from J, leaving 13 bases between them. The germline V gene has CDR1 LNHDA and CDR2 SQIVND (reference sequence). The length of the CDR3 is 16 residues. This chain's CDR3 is CASSIIEGSGNQPQHF. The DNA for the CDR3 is TGTGCCAGTAGTATAATAGAGGGTTCGGGCAATCAGCCCCAGCATTTT.

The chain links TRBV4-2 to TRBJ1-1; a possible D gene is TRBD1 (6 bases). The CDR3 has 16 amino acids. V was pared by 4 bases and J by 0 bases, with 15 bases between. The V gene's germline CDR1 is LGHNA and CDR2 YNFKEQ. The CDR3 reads CASSPEGVRVNTEAFF. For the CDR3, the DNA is TGTGCCAGCAGCCCCGAGGGGGTGAGGGTGAACACTGAAGCTTTCTTT.

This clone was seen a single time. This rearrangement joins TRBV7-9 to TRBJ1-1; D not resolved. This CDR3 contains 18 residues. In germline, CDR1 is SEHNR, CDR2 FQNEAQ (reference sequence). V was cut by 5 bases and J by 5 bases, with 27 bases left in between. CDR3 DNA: TGTGCCAGCAGCCTCACGCCCCAAAGGAGAACGAAGAGTACTGAAGCTTTCTTT. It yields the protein CASSLTPQRRTKSTEAFF.

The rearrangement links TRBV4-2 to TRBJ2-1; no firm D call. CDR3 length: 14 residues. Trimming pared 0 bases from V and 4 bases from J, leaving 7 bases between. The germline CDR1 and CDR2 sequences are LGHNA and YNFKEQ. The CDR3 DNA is TGTGCCAGCAGCCAAGAGTGGCAATACAATGAGCAGTTCTTC. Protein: CASSQEWQYNEQFF.

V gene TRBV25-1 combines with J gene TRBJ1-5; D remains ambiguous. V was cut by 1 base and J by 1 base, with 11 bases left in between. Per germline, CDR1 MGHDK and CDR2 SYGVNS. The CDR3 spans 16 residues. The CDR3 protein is CASSECLVPSNQPQHF. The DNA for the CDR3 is TGTGCCAGCAGTGAATGTTTAGTCCCAAGCAATCAGCCCCAGCATTTT. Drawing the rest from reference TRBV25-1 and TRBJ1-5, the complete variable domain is EADIYQTPRYLVIGTGKKITLECSQTMGHDKMYWYQQDPGMELHLIHYSYGVNSTEKGDLSSESTVSRIRTEHFPLTLESARPSHTSQYLCASSECLVPSNQPQHFGDGTRLSIL.

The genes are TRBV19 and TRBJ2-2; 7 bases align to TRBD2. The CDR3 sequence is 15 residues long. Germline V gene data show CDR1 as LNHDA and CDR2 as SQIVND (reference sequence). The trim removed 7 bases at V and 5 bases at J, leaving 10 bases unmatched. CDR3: CASNSREGRTGELFF. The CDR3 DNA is TGTGCCAGTAATTCGAGGGAGGGCCGGACCGGGGAGCTGTTTTTT.

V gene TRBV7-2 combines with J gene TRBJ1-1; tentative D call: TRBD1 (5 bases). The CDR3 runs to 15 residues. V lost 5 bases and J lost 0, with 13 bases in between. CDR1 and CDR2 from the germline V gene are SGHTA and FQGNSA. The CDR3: CASSAGNTMNTEAFF. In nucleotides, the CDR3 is TGTGCCAGCAGCGCAGGGAACACCATGAACACTGAAGCTTTCTTT.

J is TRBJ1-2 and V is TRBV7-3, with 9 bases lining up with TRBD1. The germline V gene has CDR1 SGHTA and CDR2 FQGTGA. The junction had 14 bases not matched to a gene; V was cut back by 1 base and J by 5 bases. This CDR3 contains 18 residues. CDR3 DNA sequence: TGTGCCAGCAGCTTAAGCGCCTCAGGGACAGGGCGGGGGTATGGCTACACCTTC. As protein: CASSLSASGTGRGYGYTF.

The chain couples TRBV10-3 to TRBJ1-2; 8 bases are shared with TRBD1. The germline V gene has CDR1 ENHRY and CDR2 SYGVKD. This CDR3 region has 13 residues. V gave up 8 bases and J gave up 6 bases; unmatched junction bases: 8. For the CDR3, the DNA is TGTGCCATCCAGGGGGCGACTGATAATGGCTACACCTTC. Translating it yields CAIQGATDNGYTF.

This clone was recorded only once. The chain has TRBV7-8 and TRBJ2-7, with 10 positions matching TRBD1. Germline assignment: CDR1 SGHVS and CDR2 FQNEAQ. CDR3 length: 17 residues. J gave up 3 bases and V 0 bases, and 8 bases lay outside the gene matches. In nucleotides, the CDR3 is TGTGCCAGCAGCTTAGCTGTGCTGGGGACAGGGGACTACGAGCAGTACTTC. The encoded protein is CASSLAVLGTGDYEQYF. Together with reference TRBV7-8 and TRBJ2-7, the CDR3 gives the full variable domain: GAGVSQSPRYKVAKRGQDVALRCDPISGHVSLFWYQQALGQGPEFLTYFQNEAQLDKSGLPSDRFFAERPEGSVSTLKIQRTQQEDSAVYLCASSLAVLGTGDYEQYFGPGTRLTVT.

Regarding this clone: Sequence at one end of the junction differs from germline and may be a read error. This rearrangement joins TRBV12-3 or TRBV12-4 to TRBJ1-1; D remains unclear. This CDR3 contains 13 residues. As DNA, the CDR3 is TGTACCAGCAGTTTACGGTGGAACACTGAAGCTTTCTTT. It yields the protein CTSSLRWNTEAFF.

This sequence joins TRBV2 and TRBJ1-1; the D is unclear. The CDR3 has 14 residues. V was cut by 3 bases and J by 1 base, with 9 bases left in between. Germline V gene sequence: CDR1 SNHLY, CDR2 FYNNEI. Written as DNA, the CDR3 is TGTGCCAGCAGTGATGAGGTTTCGAACACTGAAGCTTTCTTT. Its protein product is CASSDEVSNTEAFF. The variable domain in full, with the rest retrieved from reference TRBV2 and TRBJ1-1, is EPEVTQTPSHQVTQMGQEVILRCVPISNHLYFYWYRQILGQKVEFLVSFYNNEISEKSEIFDDQFSVERPDGSNFTLKIRSTKLEDSAMYFCASSDEVSNTEAFFGQGTRLTVV.

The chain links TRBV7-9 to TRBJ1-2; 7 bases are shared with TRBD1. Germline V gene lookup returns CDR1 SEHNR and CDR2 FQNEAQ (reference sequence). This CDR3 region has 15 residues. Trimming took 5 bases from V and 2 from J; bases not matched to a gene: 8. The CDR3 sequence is CASSLFQQGNYGYTF. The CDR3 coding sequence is TGTGCCAGCAGCCTTTTCCAACAGGGGAACTATGGCTACACCTTC.

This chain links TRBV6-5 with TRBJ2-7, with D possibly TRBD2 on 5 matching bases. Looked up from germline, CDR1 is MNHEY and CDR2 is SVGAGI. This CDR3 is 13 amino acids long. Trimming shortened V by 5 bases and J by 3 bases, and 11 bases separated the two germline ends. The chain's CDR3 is CASSRTGNYEQYF. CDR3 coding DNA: TGTGCCAGCAGTAGGACGGGAAACTACGAGCAGTACTTC.

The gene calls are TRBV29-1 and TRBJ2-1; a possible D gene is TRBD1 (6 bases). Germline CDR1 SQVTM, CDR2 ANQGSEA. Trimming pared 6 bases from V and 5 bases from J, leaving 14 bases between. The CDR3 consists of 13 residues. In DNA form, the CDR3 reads TGCAGCGTCGGACAGCCGATCCACAATGAGCAGTTCTTC. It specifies CSVGQPIHNEQFF.

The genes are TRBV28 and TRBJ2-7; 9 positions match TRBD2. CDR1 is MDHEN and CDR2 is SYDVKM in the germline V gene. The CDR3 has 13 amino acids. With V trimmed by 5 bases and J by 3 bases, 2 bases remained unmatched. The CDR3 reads CASSSGRFYEQYF. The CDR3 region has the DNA TGTGCCAGCAGTAGCGGGAGGTTCTACGAGCAGTACTTC.

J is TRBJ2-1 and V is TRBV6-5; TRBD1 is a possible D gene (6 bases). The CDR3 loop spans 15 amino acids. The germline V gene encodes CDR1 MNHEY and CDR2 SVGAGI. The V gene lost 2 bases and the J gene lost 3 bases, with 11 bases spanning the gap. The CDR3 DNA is TGTGCCAGCAGTTACCCACAGGGAATCTACAATGAGCAGTTCTTC. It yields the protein CASSYPQGIYNEQFF.

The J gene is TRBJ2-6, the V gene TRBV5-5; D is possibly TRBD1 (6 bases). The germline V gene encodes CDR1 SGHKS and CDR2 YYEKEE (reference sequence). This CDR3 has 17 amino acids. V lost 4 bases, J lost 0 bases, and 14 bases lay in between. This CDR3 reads CASSLWGRHSGANVLTF. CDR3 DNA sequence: TGTGCCAGCAGCCTCTGGGGGCGGCACTCTGGGGCCAACGTCCTGACTTTC.